The next 6 T cell receptor beta chains were all read from a single sample in a study of T cell responses to AZD1222 COVID-19 vaccine. Method: immunoSEQ multiplex PCR; TCRdb's copy keeps in-frame clones and lacks some. The data hold over 100,000 clones, with 85% to 90% observed a single time. The sample here was peripheral blood, taken on day 0 of AZD1222 vaccination. The receptors shown here come from an adult in good health.

V usage is TRBV30 and J usage is TRBJ2-2; TRBD1 aligns across 9 bases. Trimming removed 5 bases from V and 5 bases from J; junction bases left unmatched: 6. The CDR3 covers 14 residues. Germline V gene lookup returns CDR1 GTSNPN and CDR2 SVGIG (reference sequence). CDR3 in amino acids: CAWVPGQGTGELFF. CDR3 nucleotides: TGTGCCTGGGTACCGGGACAGGGTACCGGGGAGCTGTTTTTT.

The V gene is TRBV5-1, the J gene TRBJ2-3, with 8 bases lining up with TRBD2. The CDR3 has 14 amino acids. Germline CDR1 SGHRS, CDR2 YFSETQ. The J segment lost 0 bases and the V segment lost 7 bases, leaving 4 bases of the junction unmatched. The CDR3 nucleotides are TGCGCCAGCCGTAGCGGGGCTAGCACAGATACGCAGTATTTT. This codes for CASRSGASTDTQYF. Based on the CDR3 plus reference TRBV5-1 and TRBJ2-3, the full variable domain is KAGVTQTPRYLIKTRGQQVTLSCSPISGHRSVSWYQQTPGQGLQFLFEYFSETQRNKGNFPGRFSGRQFSNSRSEMNVSTLELGDSALYLCASRSGASTDTQYFGPGTRLTVL.

The chain couples TRBV6-5 to TRBJ2-1; D not certain. The V gene lost 10 bases and the J gene lost 8 bases, with 12 bases spanning the gap. The CDR3 covers 11 residues. Per the germline V gene, CDR1 is MNHEY and CDR2 is SVGAGI. This CDR3 is CATLEFHEQFF. CDR3 nucleotides: TGTGCCACCTTAGAGTTCCATGAGCAGTTCTTC.

This chain connects TRBV19 to TRBJ2-7; 9 nucleotides agree with TRBD2. CDR3 length: 16 residues. Germline-derived CDR1 and CDR2 are LNHDA and SQIVND (reference sequence). The V gene end was trimmed by 1 base and the J gene end by 6 bases; junction bases not matched to a gene: 10. CDR3 nucleotide sequence: TGTGCCAGTAGTATAGGAGCCGTGAGCGGGAGGAGCGAGCAGTACTTC. Its translation: CASSIGAVSGRSEQYF.

This rearrangement joins TRBV5-4 to TRBJ1-2, with D perhaps matching TRBD1 (5 bases). Trimming left V 1 base short and J 1 base short, with 8 bases between. This CDR3 has 14 amino acids. The germline V gene has CDR1 SGHNT and CDR2 YYREEE (reference sequence). The CDR3 DNA reads TGTGCCAGCAGCTTGCGGGGCTATAACTATGGCTACACCTTC. This codes for CASSLRGYNYGYTF.

The chain joins TRBV30 to TRBJ2-2; TRBD2 might be the D (5 bases). From germline, CDR1 is GTSNPN and CDR2 SVGIG (reference sequence). Deletions cut 0 bases from V and 3 bases from J, with 11 bases between. The CDR3 is made up of 15 amino acids. The CDR3 DNA is TGTGCCTGGAGTGTAGGTAGGAGGTACACCGGGGAGCTGTTTTTT. Translated: CAWSVGRRYTGELFF.